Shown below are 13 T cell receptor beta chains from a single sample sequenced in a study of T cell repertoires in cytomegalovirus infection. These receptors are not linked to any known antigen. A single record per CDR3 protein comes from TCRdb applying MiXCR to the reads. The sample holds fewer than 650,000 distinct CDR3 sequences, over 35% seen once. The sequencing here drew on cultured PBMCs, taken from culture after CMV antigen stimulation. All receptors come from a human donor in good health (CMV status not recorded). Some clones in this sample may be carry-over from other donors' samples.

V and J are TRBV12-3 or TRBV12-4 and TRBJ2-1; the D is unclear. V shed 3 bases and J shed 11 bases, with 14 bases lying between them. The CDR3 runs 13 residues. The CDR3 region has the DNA TGTGCCAGCAGTTTTTCAGTGGTCAAGAAGCAGTTCTTC. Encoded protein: CASSFSVVKKQFF.

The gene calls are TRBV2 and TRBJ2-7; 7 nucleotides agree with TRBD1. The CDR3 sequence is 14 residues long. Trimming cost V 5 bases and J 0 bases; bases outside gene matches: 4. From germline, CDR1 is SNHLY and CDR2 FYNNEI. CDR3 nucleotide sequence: TGTGCCAGCAGTCGGGACAGCACCTCCTACGAGCAGTACTTC. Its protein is CASSRDSTSYEQYF.

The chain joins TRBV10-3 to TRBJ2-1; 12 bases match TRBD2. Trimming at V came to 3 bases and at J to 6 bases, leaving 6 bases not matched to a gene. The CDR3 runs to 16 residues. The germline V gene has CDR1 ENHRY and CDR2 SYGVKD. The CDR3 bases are TGTGCCATCAGTGATCCGACTAGCGGGAGAGTCAATGAGCAGTTCTTC. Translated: CAISDPTSGRVNEQFF.

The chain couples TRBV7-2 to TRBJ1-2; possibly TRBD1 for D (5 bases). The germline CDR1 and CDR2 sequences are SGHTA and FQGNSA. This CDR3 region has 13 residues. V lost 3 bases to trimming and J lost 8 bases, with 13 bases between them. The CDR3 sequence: CASSFRDLRGYTF. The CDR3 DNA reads TGTGCCAGCAGCTTTAGGGACCTGCGGGGCTACACCTTC.

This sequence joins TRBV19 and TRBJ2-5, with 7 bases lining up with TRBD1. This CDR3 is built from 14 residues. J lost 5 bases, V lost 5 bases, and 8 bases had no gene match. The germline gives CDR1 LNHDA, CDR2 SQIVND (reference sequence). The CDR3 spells CASSPSTGRETQYF. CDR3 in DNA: TGTGCCAGTAGTCCATCGACAGGGCGGGAGACCCAGTACTTC.

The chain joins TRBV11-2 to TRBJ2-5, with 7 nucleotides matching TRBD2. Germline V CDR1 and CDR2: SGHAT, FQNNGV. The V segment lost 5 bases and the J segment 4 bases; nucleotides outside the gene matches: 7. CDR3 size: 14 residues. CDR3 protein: CASSPLGGGETQYF. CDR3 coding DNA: TGTGCCAGCAGCCCCCTTGGGGGGGGAGAGACCCAGTACTTC. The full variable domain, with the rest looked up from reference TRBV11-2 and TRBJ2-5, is EAGVAQSPRYKIIEKRQSVAFWCNPISGHATLYWYQQILGQGPKLLIQFQNNGVVDDSQLPKDRFSAERLKGVDSTLKIQPAKLEDSAVYLCASSPLGGGETQYFGPGTRLLVL.

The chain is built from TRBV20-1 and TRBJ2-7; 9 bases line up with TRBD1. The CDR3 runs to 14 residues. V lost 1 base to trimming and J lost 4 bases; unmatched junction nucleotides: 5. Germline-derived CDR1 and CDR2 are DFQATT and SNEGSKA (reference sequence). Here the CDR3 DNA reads TGCAGTGCTAGAGCGACGGGACAGGGTTACGAGCAGTACTTC. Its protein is CSARATGQGYEQYF.

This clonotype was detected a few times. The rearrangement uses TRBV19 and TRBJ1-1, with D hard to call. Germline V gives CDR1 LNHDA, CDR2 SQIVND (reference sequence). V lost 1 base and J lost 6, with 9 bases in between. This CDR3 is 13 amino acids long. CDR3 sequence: CASSIALGPEAFF. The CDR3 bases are TGTGCCAGTAGTATAGCCCTTGGACCTGAAGCTTTCTTT.

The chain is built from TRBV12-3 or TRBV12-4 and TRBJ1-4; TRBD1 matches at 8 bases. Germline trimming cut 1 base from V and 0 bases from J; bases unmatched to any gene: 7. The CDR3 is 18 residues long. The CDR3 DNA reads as TGTGCCAGCAGTTTAGATTGGGGACAGGTTTCAACTAATGAAAAACTGTTTTTT. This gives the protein CASSLDWGQVSTNEKLFF.

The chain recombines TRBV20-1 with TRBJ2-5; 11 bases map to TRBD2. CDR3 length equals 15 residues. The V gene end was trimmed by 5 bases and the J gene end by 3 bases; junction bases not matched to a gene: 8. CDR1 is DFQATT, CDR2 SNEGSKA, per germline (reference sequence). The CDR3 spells CSAGIAGGQEETQYF. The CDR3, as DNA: TGCAGTGCTGGAATAGCGGGGGGGCAGGAAGAGACCCAGTACTTC.

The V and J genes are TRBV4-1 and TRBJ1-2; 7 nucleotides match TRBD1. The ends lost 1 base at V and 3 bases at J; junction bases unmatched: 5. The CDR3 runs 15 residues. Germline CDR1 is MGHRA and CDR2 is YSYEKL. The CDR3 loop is CASSQGGQGDYGYTF. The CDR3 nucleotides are TGCGCCAGCAGCCAAGGGGGCCAGGGGGACTATGGCTACACCTTC.

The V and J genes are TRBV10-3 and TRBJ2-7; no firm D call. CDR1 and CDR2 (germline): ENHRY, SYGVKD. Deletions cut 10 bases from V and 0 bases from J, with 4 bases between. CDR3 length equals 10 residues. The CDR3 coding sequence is TGTGCCACCGGCTCCTACGAGCAGTACTTC. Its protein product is CATGSYEQYF.

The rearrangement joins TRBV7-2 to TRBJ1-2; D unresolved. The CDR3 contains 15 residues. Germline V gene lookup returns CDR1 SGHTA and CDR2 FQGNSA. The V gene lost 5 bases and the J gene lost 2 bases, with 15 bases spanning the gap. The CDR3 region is CASSLPGPGNYGYTF. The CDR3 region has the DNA TGTGCCAGCAGCCTTCCAGGCCCCGGGAACTATGGCTACACCTTC. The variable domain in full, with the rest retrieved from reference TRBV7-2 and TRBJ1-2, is GAGVSQSPSNKVTEKGKDVELRCDPISGHTALYWYRQSLGQGLEFLIYFQGNSAPDKSGLPSDRFSAERTGGSVSTLTIQRTQQEDSAVYLCASSLPGPGNYGYTFGSGTRLTVV.